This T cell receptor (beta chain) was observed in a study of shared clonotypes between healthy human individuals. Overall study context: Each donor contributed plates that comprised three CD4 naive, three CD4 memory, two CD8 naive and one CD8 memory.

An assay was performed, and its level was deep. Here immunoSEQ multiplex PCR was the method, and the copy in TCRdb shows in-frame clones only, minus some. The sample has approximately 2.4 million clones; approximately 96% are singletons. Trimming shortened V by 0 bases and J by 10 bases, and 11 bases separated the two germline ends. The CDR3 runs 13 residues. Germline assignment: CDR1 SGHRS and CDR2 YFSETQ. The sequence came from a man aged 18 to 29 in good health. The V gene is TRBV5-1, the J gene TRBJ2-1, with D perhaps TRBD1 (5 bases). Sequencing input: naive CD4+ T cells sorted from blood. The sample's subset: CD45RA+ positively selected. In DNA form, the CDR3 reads TGCGCCAGCAGCTTGGAAACAGGCAGCGAGCAGTTCTTC. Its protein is CASSLETGSEQFF.